Below are 3 T cell receptor beta chains sequenced from a single sample in a study of PD-1 blockade in mismatch repair-deficient tumors. Profiled with immunoSEQ multiplex PCR; TCRdb holds only in-frame clones, not every one. The sample yields about 25,000 clones, 84% seen once. The sequences come from PBMCs, collected before pembrolizumab treatment. Receptor source: an adult with mismatch repair-deficient cancer.

The chain has TRBV9 and TRBJ2-1; 14 positions match TRBD2. Germline CDR1 reads SGDLS; CDR2 reads YYNGEE. The CDR3 contains 19 residues. V lost 4 bases to trimming and J lost 1 base; unmatched junction nucleotides: 10. The CDR3 DNA is TGTGCCAGCAGCATCGGGACTAGCGGGAGTTGGGGGTCCTACAATGAGCAGTTCTTC. Translated, it gives CASSIGTSGSWGSYNEQFF.

This chain joins TRBV11-3 and TRBJ1-1, with D possibly matching TRBD1 (5 bases). The CDR3 extends over 19 amino acids. The germline gives CDR1 SGHNT, CDR2 YENEEA. V was pared by 0 bases and J by 3 bases, with 23 bases between. CDR3 sequence: CASSLEGWGFGQGDTEAFF. The CDR3 DNA is TGTGCCAGCAGCTTAGAGGGATGGGGATTTGGTCAGGGTGACACTGAAGCTTTCTTT.

The chain uses TRBV28 and TRBJ1-2; a weak D match, TRBD1 (6 bases). The ends were cut back, 5 bases at V and 2 bases at J, with 27 bases in the middle. Germline V gene lookup returns CDR1 MDHEN and CDR2 SYDVKM. The length of the CDR3 is 19 residues. The CDR3 sequence: CASSHAPGKIRGVNYGYTF. The DNA for the CDR3 is TGTGCCAGCAGTCACGCCCCGGGAAAGATCAGGGGTGTGAACTATGGCTACACCTTC.